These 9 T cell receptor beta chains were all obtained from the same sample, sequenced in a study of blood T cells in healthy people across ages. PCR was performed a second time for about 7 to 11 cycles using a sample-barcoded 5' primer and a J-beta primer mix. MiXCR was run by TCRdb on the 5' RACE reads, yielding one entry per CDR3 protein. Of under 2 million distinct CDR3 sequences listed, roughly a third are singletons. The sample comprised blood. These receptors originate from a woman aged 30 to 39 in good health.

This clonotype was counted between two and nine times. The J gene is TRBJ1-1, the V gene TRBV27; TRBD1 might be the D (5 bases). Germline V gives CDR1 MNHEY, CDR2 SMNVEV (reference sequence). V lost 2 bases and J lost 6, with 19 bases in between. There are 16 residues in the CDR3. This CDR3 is CASSLRTGRGTSEAFF. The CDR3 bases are TGTGCCAGCAGTTTAAGAACAGGCCGGGGAACATCTGAAGCTTTCTTT.

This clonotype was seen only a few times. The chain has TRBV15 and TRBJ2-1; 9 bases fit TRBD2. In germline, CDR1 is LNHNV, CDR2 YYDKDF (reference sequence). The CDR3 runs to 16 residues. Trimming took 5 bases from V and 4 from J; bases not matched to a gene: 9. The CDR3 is CATSDAGTSRYNEQFF. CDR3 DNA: TGTGCCACCAGCGATGCCGGGACTAGCAGATACAATGAGCAGTTCTTC.

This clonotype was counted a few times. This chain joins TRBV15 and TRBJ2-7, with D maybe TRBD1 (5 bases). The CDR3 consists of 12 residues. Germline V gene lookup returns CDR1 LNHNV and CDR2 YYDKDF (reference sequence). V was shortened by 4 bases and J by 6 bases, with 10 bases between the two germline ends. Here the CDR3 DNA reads TGTGCCACCAGCATCCTAAGGGGCGAGCAGTACTTC. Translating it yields CATSILRGEQYF.

The CDR3 loop is CASMDNTTSVETQYF. CDR3 bases: TGTGCCAGTATGGATAACACAACCAGTGTGGAGACCCAGTACTTC. The chain joins TRBV27 to TRBJ2-5; D is ambiguous. Trimming cost V 9 bases and J 5 bases, with 22 bases left between them. Germline lookup yields CDR1 MNHEY and CDR2 SMNVEV (reference sequence). CDR3 length: 15 amino acids.

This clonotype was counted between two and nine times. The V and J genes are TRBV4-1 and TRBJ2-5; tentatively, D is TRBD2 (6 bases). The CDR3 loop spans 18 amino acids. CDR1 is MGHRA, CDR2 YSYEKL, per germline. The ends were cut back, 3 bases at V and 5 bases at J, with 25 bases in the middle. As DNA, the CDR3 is TGCGCCAGCAGCCATCTACCCGGAGGCGGGGTTGTCTCGGAGACCCAGTACTTC. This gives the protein CASSHLPGGGVVSETQYF.

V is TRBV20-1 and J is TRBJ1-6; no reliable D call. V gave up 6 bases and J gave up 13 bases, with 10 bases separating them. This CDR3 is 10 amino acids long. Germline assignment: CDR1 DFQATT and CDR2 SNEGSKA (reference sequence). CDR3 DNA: TGCAGTGCAGGATCGGGGCCCCTCCACTTT. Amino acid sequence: CSAGSGPLHF.

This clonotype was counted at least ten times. This chain's CDR3 is CASSELGAYEQYF. CDR3 nucleotides: TGTGCCAGCAGTGAATTGGGGGCCTACGAGCAGTACTTC. This chain connects TRBV6-1 to TRBJ2-7; D possibly matches TRBD1 or TRBD2 (5 bases each). CDR1 MNHNS and CDR2 SASEGT come from the germline V gene. The CDR3 sequence is 13 residues long. Trimming left V 2 bases short and J 2 bases short, with 7 bases between.

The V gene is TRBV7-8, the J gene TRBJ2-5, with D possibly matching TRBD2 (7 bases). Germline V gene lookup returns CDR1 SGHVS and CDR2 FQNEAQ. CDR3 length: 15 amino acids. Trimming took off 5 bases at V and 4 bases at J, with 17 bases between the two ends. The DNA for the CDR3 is TGTGCCAGCAGCCCCCTGACGGGGGGCGGAGAGACCCAGTACTTC. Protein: CASSPLTGGGETQYF.

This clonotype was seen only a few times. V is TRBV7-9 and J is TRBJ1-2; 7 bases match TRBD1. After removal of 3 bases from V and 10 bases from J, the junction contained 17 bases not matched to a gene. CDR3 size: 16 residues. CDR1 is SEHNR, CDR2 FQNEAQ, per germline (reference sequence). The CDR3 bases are TGTGCCAGCAGCTTCGGGGGGTGGGGACAGCCTCAACACTACACCTTC. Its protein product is CASSFGGWGQPQHYTF.